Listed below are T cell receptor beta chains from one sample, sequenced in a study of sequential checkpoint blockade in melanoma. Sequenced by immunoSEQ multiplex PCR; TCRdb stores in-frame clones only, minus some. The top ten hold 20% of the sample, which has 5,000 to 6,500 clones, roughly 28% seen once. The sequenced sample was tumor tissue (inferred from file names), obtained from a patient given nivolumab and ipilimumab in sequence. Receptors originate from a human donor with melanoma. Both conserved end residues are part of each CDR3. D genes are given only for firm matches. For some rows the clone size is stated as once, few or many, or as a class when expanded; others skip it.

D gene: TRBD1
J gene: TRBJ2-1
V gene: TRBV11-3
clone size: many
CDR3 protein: CASSSRGQADNEQFF
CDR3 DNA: TGTGCCAGCAGCAGCCGGGGACAGGCTGACAATGAGCAGTTCTTC

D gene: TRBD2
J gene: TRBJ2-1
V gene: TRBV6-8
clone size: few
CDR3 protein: CASSHIPSGRGNYNEQFF
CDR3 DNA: TGTGCCAGCAGCCATATCCCTAGCGGGAGGGGTAACTACAATGAGCAGTTCTTC

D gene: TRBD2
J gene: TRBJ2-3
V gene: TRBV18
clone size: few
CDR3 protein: CASSPTGLAGGTDTQYF
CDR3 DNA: TGTGCCAGCTCACCAACGGGACTAGCGGGAGGCACAGATACGCAGTATTTT

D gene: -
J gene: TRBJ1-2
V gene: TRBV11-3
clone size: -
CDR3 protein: CASSLSSGSNYGYTF
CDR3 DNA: TGTGCCAGCAGCTTAAGTTCAGGGAGTAACTATGGCTACACCTTC

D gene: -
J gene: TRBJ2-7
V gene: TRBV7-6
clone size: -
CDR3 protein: CASSLLLDKLEQYF
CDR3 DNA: TGTGCCAGCAGCTTGTTGCTGGATAAGCTCGAGCAGTACTTC

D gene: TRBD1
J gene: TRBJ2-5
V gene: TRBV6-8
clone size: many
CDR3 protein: CASSRDSAQETQYF
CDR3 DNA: TGTGCCAGCAGTCGGGACAGTGCCCAAGAGACCCAGTACTTC

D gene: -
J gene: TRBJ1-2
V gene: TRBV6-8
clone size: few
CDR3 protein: CASSYSGGGRGYGYTF
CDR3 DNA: TGTGCCAGCAGTTACAGTGGTGGGGGCAGGGGCTATGGCTACACCTTC

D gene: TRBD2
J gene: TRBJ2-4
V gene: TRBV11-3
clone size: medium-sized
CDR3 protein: CASSLVGGVAKNIQYF
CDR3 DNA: TGTGCCAGCAGCTTAGTGGGAGGGGTAGCCAAAAACATTCAGTACTTC

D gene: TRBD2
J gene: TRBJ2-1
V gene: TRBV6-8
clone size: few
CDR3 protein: CASSSHSGSLYNEQFF
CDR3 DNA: TGTGCCAGCAGCTCTCATAGCGGGAGTTTGTACAATGAGCAGTTCTTC

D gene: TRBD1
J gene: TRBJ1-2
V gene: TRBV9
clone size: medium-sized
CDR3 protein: CASSAGQGVNYGYTF
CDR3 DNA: TGTGCCAGCAGCGCCGGACAGGGGGTAAACTATGGCTACACCTTC

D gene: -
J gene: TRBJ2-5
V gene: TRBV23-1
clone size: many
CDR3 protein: CASSFLGLETQYF
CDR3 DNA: TGCGCCAGCAGCTTTCTAGGGCTCGAGACCCAGTACTTC

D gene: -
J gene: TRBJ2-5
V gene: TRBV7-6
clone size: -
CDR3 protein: CASSLVATGQETQYF
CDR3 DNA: TGTGCCAGCAGCTTAGTCGCCACAGGACAAGAGACCCAGTACTTC

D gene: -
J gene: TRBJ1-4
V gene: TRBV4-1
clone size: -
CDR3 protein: CASGPGTALNEKLFF
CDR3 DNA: TGCGCCAGCGGTCCCGGGACCGCCTTGAATGAAAAACTGTTTTTT

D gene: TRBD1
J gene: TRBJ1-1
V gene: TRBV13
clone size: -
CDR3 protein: CASSLGRQGGTNTEAFF
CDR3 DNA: TGTGCCAGCAGCTTAGGAAGGCAGGGGGGAACGAACACTGAAGCTTTCTTT

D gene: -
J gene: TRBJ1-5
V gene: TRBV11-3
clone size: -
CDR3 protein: CASSLNQAGNSNQPQHF
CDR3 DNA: TGTGCCAGCAGCTTGAACCAAGCAGGGAACAGCAATCAGCCCCAGCATTTT

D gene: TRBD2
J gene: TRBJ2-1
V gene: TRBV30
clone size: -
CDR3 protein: CAWTSGGANEQFF
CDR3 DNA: TGTGCCTGGACTAGCGGGGGGGCCAATGAGCAGTTCTTC

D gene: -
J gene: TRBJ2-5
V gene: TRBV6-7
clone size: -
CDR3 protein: CATQLVETQYF
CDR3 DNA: TGTGCCACCCAGCTCGTGGAGACCCAGTACTTC

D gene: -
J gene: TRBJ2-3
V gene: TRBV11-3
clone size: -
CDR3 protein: CASSSTPIPDTQYF
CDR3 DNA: TGTGCCAGCAGCTCCACCCCCATCCCAGATACGCAGTATTTT

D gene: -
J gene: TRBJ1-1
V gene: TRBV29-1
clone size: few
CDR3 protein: CSVVRGNLNTEAFF
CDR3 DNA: TGCAGCGTTGTCAGGGGCAATTTGAACACTGAAGCTTTCTTT

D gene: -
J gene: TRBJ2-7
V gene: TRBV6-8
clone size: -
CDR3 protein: CASSYTGQAYEQYF
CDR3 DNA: TGTGCCAGCAGTTACACGGGCCAGGCCTACGAGCAGTACTTC

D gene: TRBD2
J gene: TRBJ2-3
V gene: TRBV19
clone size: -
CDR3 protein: CASSIVGGTSATDTQYF
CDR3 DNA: TGTGCCAGTAGTATAGTAGGGGGGACTAGTGCAACAGATACGCAGTATTTT

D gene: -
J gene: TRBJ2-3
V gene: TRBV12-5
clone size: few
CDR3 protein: CASNKGLDTQYF
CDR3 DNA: TGTGCCAGCAACAAGGGGTTAGATACGCAGTATTTT

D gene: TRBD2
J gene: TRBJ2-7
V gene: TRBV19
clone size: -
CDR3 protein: CASSFAGQWRGGYEQYF
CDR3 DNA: TGTGCCAGTAGTTTCGCCGGCCAGTGGCGGGGGGGATACGAGCAGTACTTC

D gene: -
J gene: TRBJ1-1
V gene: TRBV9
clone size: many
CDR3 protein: CASSDRPGWTEAFF
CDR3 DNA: TGTGCCAGCAGTGACCGCCCGGGTTGGACTGAAGCTTTCTTT

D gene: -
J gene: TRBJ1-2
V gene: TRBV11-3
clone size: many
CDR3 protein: CASSLTGANYGYTF
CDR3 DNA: TGTGCCAGCAGCTTGACAGGAGCTAACTATGGCTACACCTTC

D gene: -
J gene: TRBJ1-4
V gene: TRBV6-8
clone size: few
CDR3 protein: CASSYIRGKVEKLFF
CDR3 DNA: TGTGCCAGCAGTTACATTCGGGGAAAGGTCGAAAAACTGTTTTTT

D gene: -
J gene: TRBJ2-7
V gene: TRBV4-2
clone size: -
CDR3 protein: CASSQQGGNYEQYF
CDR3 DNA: TGTGCCAGCAGCCAACAGGGGGGAAACTACGAGCAGTACTTC

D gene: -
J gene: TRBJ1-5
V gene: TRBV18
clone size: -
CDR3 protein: CASSPDNQPQHF
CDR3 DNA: TGTGCCAGCTCACCAGACAATCAGCCCCAGCATTTT

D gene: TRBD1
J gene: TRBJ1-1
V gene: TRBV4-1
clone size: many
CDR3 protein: CASSQDWSGTGANTEAFF
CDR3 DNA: TGCGCCAGCAGCCAAGATTGGTCCGGGACAGGGGCGAACACTGAAGCTTTCTTT

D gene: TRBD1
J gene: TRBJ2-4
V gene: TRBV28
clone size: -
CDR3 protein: CASSLPLGVGQRDIQYF
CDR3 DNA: TGTGCCAGCAGTTTACCCCTGGGGGTGGGACAGAGAGACATTCAGTACTTC

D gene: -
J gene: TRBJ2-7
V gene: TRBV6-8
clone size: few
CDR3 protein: CASRRGTGSSYEQYF
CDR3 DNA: TGTGCCAGCAGACGAGGGACGGGAAGCTCCTACGAGCAGTACTTC

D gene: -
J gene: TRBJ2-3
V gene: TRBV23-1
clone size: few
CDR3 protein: CASSLGGLSTDTQYF
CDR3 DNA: TGCGCCAGCAGCTTGGGCGGGTTGAGCACAGATACGCAGTATTTT

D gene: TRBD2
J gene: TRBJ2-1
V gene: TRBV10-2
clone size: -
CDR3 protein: CASRLAEQYNEQFF
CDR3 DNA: TGCGCCAGCAGACTAGCGGAACAGTACAATGAGCAGTTCTTC

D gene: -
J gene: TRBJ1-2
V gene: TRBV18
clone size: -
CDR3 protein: CASSPGESYGYTF
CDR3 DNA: TGTGCCAGCTCACCGGGCGAGTCCTATGGCTACACCTTC

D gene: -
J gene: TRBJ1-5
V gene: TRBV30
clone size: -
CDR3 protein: CAWSVLQGRDQPQHF
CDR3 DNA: TGTGCCTGGAGTGTACTACAGGGAAGGGATCAGCCCCAGCATTTT

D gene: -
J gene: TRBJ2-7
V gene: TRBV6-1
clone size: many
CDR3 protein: CASSEAGAAYEQYF
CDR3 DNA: TGTGCCAGCAGTGAAGCCGGGGCAGCATACGAGCAGTACTTC

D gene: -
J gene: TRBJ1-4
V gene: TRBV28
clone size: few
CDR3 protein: CASSPTQGRGEKLFF
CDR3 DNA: TGTGCCAGCAGTCCTACACAGGGAAGGGGCGAAAAACTGTTTTTT

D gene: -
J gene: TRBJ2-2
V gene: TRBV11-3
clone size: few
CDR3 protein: CASSLGLAGNTGELFF
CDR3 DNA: TGTGCCAGCAGCTTGGGGCTAGCCGGGAACACCGGGGAGCTGTTTTTT

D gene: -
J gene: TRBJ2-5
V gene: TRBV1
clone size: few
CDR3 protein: CASSQELQETQYF
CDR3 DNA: TGCGCCAGCAGCCAAGAGCTCCAAGAGACCCAGTACTTC

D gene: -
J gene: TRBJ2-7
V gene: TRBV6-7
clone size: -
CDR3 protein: CASSHTFEQYF
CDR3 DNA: TGTGCCAGCAGCCATACTTTCGAGCAGTACTTC

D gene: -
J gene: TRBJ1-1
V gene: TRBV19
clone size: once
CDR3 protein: CASSIGGAVNTEAFF
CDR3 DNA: TGTGCCAGTAGTATAGGGGGCGCGGTGAACACTGAAGCTTTCTTT

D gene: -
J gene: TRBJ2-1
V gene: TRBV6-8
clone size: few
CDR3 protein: CAISPAEYSYNEQFF
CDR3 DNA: TGTGCCATCAGCCCAGCGGAGTACTCCTACAATGAGCAGTTCTTC

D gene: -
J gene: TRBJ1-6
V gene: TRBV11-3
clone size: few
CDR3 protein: CASSPSAGRGGSISPLHF
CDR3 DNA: TGTGCCAGCAGCCCCTCGGCAGGGAGGGGGGGCTCCATATCACCCCTCCACTTT

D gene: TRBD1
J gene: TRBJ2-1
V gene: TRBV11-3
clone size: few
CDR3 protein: CASSQGSGQGYNEQFF
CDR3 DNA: TGTGCCAGCAGCCAAGGGTCGGGACAGGGGTACAATGAGCAGTTCTTC

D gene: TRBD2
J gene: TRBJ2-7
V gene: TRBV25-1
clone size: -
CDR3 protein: CASSEYFGRGEQYF
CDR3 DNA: TGTGCCAGCAGTGAATATTTCGGGAGGGGTGAGCAGTACTTC

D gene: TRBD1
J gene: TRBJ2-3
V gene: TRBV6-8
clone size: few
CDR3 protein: CASSLQQGGDTQYF
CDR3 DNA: TGTGCCAGCAGCCTACAACAGGGGGGCGATACGCAGTATTTT

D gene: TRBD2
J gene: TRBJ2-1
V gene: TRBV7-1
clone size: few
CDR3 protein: CASSPWLGTSGNEQFF
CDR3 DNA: TGTGCCAGCAGCCCCTGGCTCGGGACTAGCGGCAATGAGCAGTTCTTC

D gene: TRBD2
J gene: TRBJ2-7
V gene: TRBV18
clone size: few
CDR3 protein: CASRTGGRSSYEQYF
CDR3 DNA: TGTGCCAGCAGAACGGGAGGGAGGAGCTCCTACGAGCAGTACTTC

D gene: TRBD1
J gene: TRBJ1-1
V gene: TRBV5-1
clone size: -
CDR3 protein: CASSSTGMNTEAFF
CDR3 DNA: TGCGCCAGCAGCTCGACAGGGATGAACACTGAAGCTTTCTTT